This T cell receptor (beta chain) was documented in a study of blood T cell repertoires in COVID-19. Study information: The study drew acute and convalescent COVID-19 samples from the United States, Italy and Spain. The cDNA or gDNA used as material had been derived from T cells, B-cell-depleted T cells, or PBMCs.

Looked up from germline, CDR1 is SGDLS and CDR2 is YYNGEE. Trimming stripped 0 bases from V and 0 bases from J, with 4 bases between. This CDR3 comprises 14 residues. In the authors' workflow: Amplification from reference gene primers served as the basis for estimated nucleated cell counts. The assay was immunoSEQ multiplex PCR, and TCRdb's table has in-frame clones only and misses some. V and J calls and clone size are copied from that table; D and trimming were computed from the DNA. The sample shows 100,000 to 150,000 clones, 90% of them seen only once. The source of this sequence is a man aged 50-60 years with active COVID-19. Sequencing was performed on peripheral blood. The chain couples TRBV9 to TRBJ1-3; D unresolved. DNA for the CDR3: TGTGCCAGCAGCGTAGTTAGCTCTGGAAACACCATATATTTT. Its protein product is CASSVVSSGNTIYF.